This T cell receptor (beta chain) originates from a study of T-cell reconstitution after alpha-beta-depleted transplantation in children. Unique molecular identifiers were used in preparing the TCRbeta library. TCRdb redid the calling of the PCR reads with MiXCR, one entry per CDR3 protein. The sample holds about a million distinct CDR3 sequences, roughly 31% seen once. Regarding the study as a whole: The study reportedly traced alpha-beta T cells about two months after transplant to several hundred expanded graft clones. When one year had passed after transplant, most T-cell counts and diversity came from newly produced T cells.

This clonotype was detected only a few times. Antigen unknown. The origin of this receptor is a boy younger than two who had a stem cell transplant for SCID, so the T cells may come from the graft donor. This sample comprised PBMCs, mostly from graft donor cells, obtained 360 days after TCRalphabeta/CD19-depleted stem cell transplant.

The CDR3 loop is CASSQVRGDTQYF. Here the CDR3 DNA reads TGCGCCAGCAGCCAGGTCAGGGGAGATACGCAGTATTTT. The chain carries TRBV4-1 and TRBJ2-3; D may be TRBD1 (6 bases). Germline V CDR1 and CDR2: MGHRA, YSYEKL. This CDR3 comprises 13 residues. Trimming shortened V by 3 bases and J by 5 bases, and 9 bases separated the two germline ends.